These T cell receptor beta chains were read from a single sample in a study of beta chain features in type 1 diabetes. TCRdb's table, derived via immunoSEQ multiplex PCR, lists solely in-frame clones and lacks some. The sample consists of 350,000 or so clones, roughly a fifth of them appearing once. The sample taken for sequencing was naive CD4+ T cells from blood. The receptors derive from a woman aged 18 to 35 in good health. Each CDR3 is given with its conserved first and last residue. Each record gives: D gene, V gene, clone size, J gene, CDR3 protein, CDR3 DNA. The D gene is left open where the match is weak. Some rows have no size entry. The others give once, few or many, or a class for an expanded clone.

d_call: .; v_call: TRBV25-1; clone_size: .; j_call: TRBJ1-1; cdr3_aa: CASGGFTEAFF; cdr3_nt: TGTGCCAGCGGCGGTTTCACTGAAGCTTTCTTT
d_call: TRBD1; v_call: TRBV7-2; clone_size: few; j_call: TRBJ1-6; cdr3_aa: CASSQSTGRPPLHF; cdr3_nt: TGTGCCAGCAGTCAATCGACAGGGAGGCCACCCCTCCACTTT
d_call: TRBD2; v_call: TRBV15; clone_size: few; j_call: TRBJ2-7; cdr3_aa: CATSKNSGSSYEQYF; cdr3_nt: TGTGCCACCAGCAAGAATAGCGGGAGCTCCTACGAGCAGTACTTC
d_call: TRBD1; v_call: TRBV11-1; clone_size: .; j_call: TRBJ1-1; cdr3_aa: CASSLVPGQGNTEAFF; cdr3_nt: TGTGCCAGCAGCTTAGTCCCAGGACAGGGGAACACTGAAGCTTTCTTT
d_call: .; v_call: TRBV7-9; clone_size: .; j_call: TRBJ2-5; cdr3_aa: CASSVQERETQYF; cdr3_nt: TGTGCCAGCAGCGTACAGGAAAGGGAGACCCAGTACTTC
d_call: TRBD2; v_call: TRBV29-1; clone_size: .; j_call: TRBJ2-3; cdr3_aa: CSVETSGWLDTQYF; cdr3_nt: TGCAGCGTTGAGACTAGCGGTTGGCTAGATACGCAGTATTTT
d_call: TRBD2; v_call: TRBV11-3; clone_size: .; j_call: TRBJ2-1; cdr3_aa: CASSLSGRVNNEQFF; cdr3_nt: TGTGCCAGCAGCTTAAGCGGGAGGGTCAACAATGAGCAGTTCTTC
d_call: .; v_call: TRBV5-1; clone_size: .; j_call: TRBJ2-7; cdr3_aa: CASSLLAGSLYEQYF; cdr3_nt: TGCGCCAGCAGCTTGCTAGCAGGTTCCCTCTACGAGCAGTACTTC
d_call: TRBD1; v_call: TRBV30; clone_size: few; j_call: TRBJ2-7; cdr3_aa: CASWDRDWYEQYF; cdr3_nt: TGTGCCTCGTGGGACAGGGACTGGTACGAGCAGTACTTC
d_call: TRBD2; v_call: TRBV9; clone_size: .; j_call: TRBJ2-3; cdr3_aa: CASSETSGVAGTQYF; cdr3_nt: TGTGCCAGCAGCGAGACTAGCGGGGTCGCGGGCACGCAGTATTTT
d_call: .; v_call: TRBV6-1; clone_size: .; j_call: TRBJ1-5; cdr3_aa: CASSGAGQGQPQHF; cdr3_nt: TGTGCCAGCAGTGGGGCGGGGCAGGGTCAGCCCCAGCATTTT
d_call: .; v_call: TRBV2; clone_size: .; j_call: TRBJ1-1; cdr3_aa: CAIGGNTEAFF; cdr3_nt: TGTGCCATAGGGGGGAACACTGAAGCTTTCTTT
d_call: TRBD1; v_call: TRBV18; clone_size: .; j_call: TRBJ1-1; cdr3_aa: CASSLGQMNTEAFF; cdr3_nt: TGTGCCAGCTCACTGGGACAGATGAACACTGAAGCTTTCTTT
d_call: TRBD1; v_call: TRBV5-4; clone_size: few; j_call: TRBJ2-7; cdr3_aa: CASSPDGTALAYEQYF; cdr3_nt: TGTGCCAGCAGCCCGGACGGGACAGCCCTCGCCTACGAGCAGTACTTC
d_call: .; v_call: TRBV6-5; clone_size: few; j_call: TRBJ1-1; cdr3_aa: CASSYQTTGTEAFF; cdr3_nt: TGTGCCAGCAGTTATCAAACGACGGGGACTGAAGCTTTCTTT
d_call: .; v_call: TRBV9; clone_size: .; j_call: TRBJ1-6; cdr3_aa: CASSQGSSYNSPLHF; cdr3_nt: TGTGCCAGCAGCCAGGGGAGCTCCTATAATTCACCCCTCCACTTT
d_call: TRBD1; v_call: TRBV7-9; clone_size: few; j_call: TRBJ2-1; cdr3_aa: CASSVWTGNNEQFF; cdr3_nt: TGTGCCAGCAGCGTCTGGACAGGGAACAATGAGCAGTTCTTC
d_call: .; v_call: TRBV29-1; clone_size: few; j_call: TRBJ1-2; cdr3_aa: CSAMWGRGGYTF; cdr3_nt: TGCAGCGCCATGTGGGGGCGCGGTGGCTACACCTTC
d_call: .; v_call: TRBV9; clone_size: .; j_call: TRBJ1-5; cdr3_aa: CASSVSVPRGQPQHF; cdr3_nt: TGTGCCAGCAGCGTATCCGTCCCTAGGGGTCAGCCCCAGCATTTT
d_call: TRBD2; v_call: TRBV7-3; clone_size: .; j_call: TRBJ2-1; cdr3_aa: CASSLAGGRNEQFF; cdr3_nt: TGTGCCAGCAGCTTAGCGGGGGGGCGGAATGAGCAGTTCTTC
d_call: TRBD1; v_call: TRBV11-3; clone_size: .; j_call: TRBJ2-1; cdr3_aa: CASSLGDRVQGSDEQFF; cdr3_nt: TGTGCCAGCAGCTTGGGGGACAGGGTTCAAGGAAGTGATGAGCAGTTCTTC
d_call: TRBD2; v_call: TRBV2; clone_size: .; j_call: TRBJ2-7; cdr3_aa: CASSEGGDAYEQYF; cdr3_nt: TGTGCCAGCAGTGAGGGGGGGGATGCCTACGAGCAGTACTTC
d_call: .; v_call: TRBV29-1; clone_size: few; j_call: TRBJ2-3; cdr3_aa: CSVNEGSTDTQYF; cdr3_nt: TGCAGCGTTAACGAGGGTAGCACAGATACGCAGTATTTT
d_call: TRBD1; v_call: TRBV10-3; clone_size: .; j_call: TRBJ1-6; cdr3_aa: CAISSTDRPNSPLHF; cdr3_nt: TGTGCCATCAGTAGCACGGACAGGCCTAATTCACCCCTCCACTTT
d_call: TRBD2; v_call: TRBV29-1; clone_size: .; j_call: TRBJ2-7; cdr3_aa: CSGLAGHEQYF; cdr3_nt: TGCAGCGGACTAGCGGGACACGAGCAGTACTTC
d_call: .; v_call: TRBV12-5; clone_size: .; j_call: TRBJ2-1; cdr3_aa: CASGLVRESSYNEQFF; cdr3_nt: TGTGCTAGTGGTTTGGTACGGGAGAGCTCCTACAATGAGCAGTTCTTC
d_call: .; v_call: TRBV5-1; clone_size: .; j_call: TRBJ1-1; cdr3_aa: CASSLAGDTEAFF; cdr3_nt: TGCGCCAGCAGCTTGGCGGGGGACACTGAAGCTTTCTTT
d_call: .; v_call: TRBV9; clone_size: few; j_call: TRBJ1-1; cdr3_aa: CASSVDRGSTEAFF; cdr3_nt: TGTGCCAGCAGCGTAGATAGGGGAAGCACTGAAGCTTTCTTT
d_call: .; v_call: TRBV18; clone_size: few; j_call: TRBJ2-1; cdr3_aa: CASSPPQGGGYNEQFF; cdr3_nt: TGTGCCAGCTCACCACCGCAGGGAGGGGGATACAATGAGCAGTTCTTC
d_call: .; v_call: TRBV30; clone_size: few; j_call: TRBJ1-5; cdr3_aa: CAWSVDRQAPQHF; cdr3_nt: TGTGCCTGGAGTGTCGACAGACAGGCCCCCCAGCATTTT
d_call: .; v_call: TRBV2; clone_size: few; j_call: TRBJ2-2; cdr3_aa: CASRATVNTGELFF; cdr3_nt: TGTGCCAGCAGGGCCACCGTGAACACCGGGGAGCTGTTTTTT
d_call: .; v_call: TRBV7-3; clone_size: few; j_call: TRBJ2-1; cdr3_aa: CASSSQGNPYNEQFF; cdr3_nt: TGTGCCAGCAGCTCTCAGGGGAACCCCTACAATGAGCAGTTCTTC
d_call: .; v_call: TRBV6-1; clone_size: .; j_call: TRBJ2-3; cdr3_aa: CASSEVGGTDTQYF; cdr3_nt: TGTGCCAGCAGTGAAGTCGGGGGCACAGATACGCAGTATTTT
d_call: .; v_call: TRBV29-1; clone_size: .; j_call: TRBJ2-3; cdr3_aa: CSVSSTDTQYF; cdr3_nt: TGCAGCGTTTCTAGCACAGATACGCAGTATTTT
d_call: .; v_call: TRBV30; clone_size: few; j_call: TRBJ1-5; cdr3_aa: CAWSFQVNQPQHF; cdr3_nt: TGTGCCTGGAGTTTTCAGGTTAATCAGCCCCAGCATTTT
d_call: .; v_call: TRBV4-3; clone_size: few; j_call: TRBJ2-3; cdr3_aa: CASSQDPPGLPTDTQYF; cdr3_nt: TGCGCCAGCAGCCAAGATCCACCGGGACTCCCCACAGATACGCAGTATTTT
d_call: .; v_call: TRBV30; clone_size: few; j_call: TRBJ1-5; cdr3_aa: CAWSAGNQPQHF; cdr3_nt: TGTGCCTGGAGTGCAGGGAATCAGCCCCAGCATTTT
d_call: TRBD2; v_call: TRBV11-1; clone_size: .; j_call: TRBJ2-3; cdr3_aa: CASSRGGASDTQYF; cdr3_nt: TGTGCCAGCAGCCGCGGGGGGGCGTCGGATACGCAGTATTTT
d_call: TRBD2; v_call: TRBV4-3; clone_size: .; j_call: TRBJ2-1; cdr3_aa: CASSLLAGEQFF; cdr3_nt: TGCGCCAGCAGCCTCCTAGCGGGTGAGCAGTTCTTC
d_call: TRBD1; v_call: TRBV30; clone_size: .; j_call: TRBJ1-5; cdr3_aa: CAWSQTGLDQPQHF; cdr3_nt: TGTGCCTGGAGTCAGACAGGGTTGGATCAGCCCCAGCATTTT
d_call: .; v_call: TRBV13; clone_size: few; j_call: TRBJ2-7; cdr3_aa: CASSPLGFYEQYF; cdr3_nt: TGTGCCAGCAGCCCGTTGGGCTTTTACGAGCAGTACTTC
d_call: TRBD2; v_call: TRBV9; clone_size: .; j_call: TRBJ2-2; cdr3_aa: CASTKRGDPNTGELFF; cdr3_nt: TGTGCCAGCACGAAGCGGGGGGACCCGAACACCGGGGAGCTGTTTTTT